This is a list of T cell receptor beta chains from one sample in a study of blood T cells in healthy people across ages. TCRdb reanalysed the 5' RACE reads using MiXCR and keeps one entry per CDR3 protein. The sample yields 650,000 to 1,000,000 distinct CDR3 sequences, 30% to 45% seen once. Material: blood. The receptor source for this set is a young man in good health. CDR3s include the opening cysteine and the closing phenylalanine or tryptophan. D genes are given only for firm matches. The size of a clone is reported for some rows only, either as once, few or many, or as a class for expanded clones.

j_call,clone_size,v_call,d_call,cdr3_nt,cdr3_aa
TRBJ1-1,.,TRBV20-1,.,TGCAGTGCCGCCCAGGCGAGAGGCACTGAAGCTTTCTTT,CSAAQARGTEAFF
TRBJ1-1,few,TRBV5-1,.,TGCGCCAGCAGCTTTTCGGGTATTCAGGATGAAGCTTTCTTT,CASSFSGIQDEAFF
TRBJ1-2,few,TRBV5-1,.,TGCGCCAGCAGGCCCGGGGGTTCTAACTATGGCTACACCTTC,CASRPGGSNYGYTF
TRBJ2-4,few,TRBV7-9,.,TGTGCCAGCAGCTTAGGCCGGGCCGGCAACATTCAGTACTTC,CASSLGRAGNIQYF
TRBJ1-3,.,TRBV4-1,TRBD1,TGCGCCAGCAGCAAACAGGGGGTGGCTGGAAACACCATATATTTT,CASSKQGVAGNTIYF
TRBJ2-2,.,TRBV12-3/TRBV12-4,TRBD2,TGTGCCAGCAGTTGGGAGCGGGGGGCGGACACCGGGGAGCTGTTTTTT,CASSWERGADTGELFF
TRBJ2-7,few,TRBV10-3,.,TGTGCCATCAGTGATGGCCAGTCCTACAATGAGCAGTACTTC,CAISDGQSYNEQYF
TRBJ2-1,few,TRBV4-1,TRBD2,TGCGCCAGCAGCCTTACATTCTCCCAACCCTTGCTAGCGGGGGGCAATGAGCAGTTCTTC,CASSLTFSQPLLAGGNEQFF
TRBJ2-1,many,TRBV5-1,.,TGCGCCAGCACCTCACCGGGGGTTCCCTACAATGAGCAGTTCTTC,CASTSPGVPYNEQFF
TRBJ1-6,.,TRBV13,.,TGTGCCAGCAGCTTAGAGGGGATCAATTCACCCCTCCACTTT,CASSLEGINSPLHF
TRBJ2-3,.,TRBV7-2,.,TGTGCCAGCAGCGCGTTTGGTACAGATACGCAGTATTTT,CASSAFGTDTQYF
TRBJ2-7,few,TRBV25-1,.,TGTGCCGGAGAAGACGGAGCCTACGAGCAGTACTTC,CAGEDGAYEQYF
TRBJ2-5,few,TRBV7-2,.,TGTGCCAGCAGCTTTGGGGGAACAAGACAAGAGACCCAGTACTTC,CASSFGGTRQETQYF
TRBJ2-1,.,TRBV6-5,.,TGTGCCAGCAGTTACTCGAAGGCAGGGGCGTACAATGAGCAGTTCTTC,CASSYSKAGAYNEQFF
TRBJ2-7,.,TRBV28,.,TGTGCCAGCAGTTCCGGAGGGGCAACCTACGAGCAGTACTTC,CASSSGGATYEQYF
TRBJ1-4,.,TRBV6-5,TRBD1,TGTGCCACGAAGACAGGGCCAGCAACTAATGAAAAACTGTTTTTT,CATKTGPATNEKLFF
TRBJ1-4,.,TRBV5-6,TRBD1,TGTGCCAGCAGCCCAGGGGACAGGGATGAAAAACTGTTTTTT,CASSPGDRDEKLFF
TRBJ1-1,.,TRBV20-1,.,TGCAGTGCTAATCGGGATTCAGACACTGAAGCTTTCTTT,CSANRDSDTEAFF
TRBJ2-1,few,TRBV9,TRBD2,TGTGCCAGTAGCGGGGGGGGCTACAATGAGCAGTTCTTC,CASSGGGYNEQFF
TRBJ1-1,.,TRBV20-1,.,TGCAGTGCTAGGCCGTGGAACACTGAAGCTTTCTTT,CSARPWNTEAFF
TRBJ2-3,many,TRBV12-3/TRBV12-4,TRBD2,TGTGCCAGCAGTTTGTCCCCCGGGACTAGCGGGGGGACCCGACGCCCAGATACGCAGTATTTT,CASSLSPGTSGGTRRPDTQYF
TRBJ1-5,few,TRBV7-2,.,TGTGCCAGCAGCTTATTTACGGGGGCGGATCAGCCCCAGCATTTT,CASSLFTGADQPQHF
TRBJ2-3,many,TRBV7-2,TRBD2,TGTGCCAGCAAGAAAGGGCTAGCGGGGGTAGCAGATACGCAGTATTTT,CASKKGLAGVADTQYF
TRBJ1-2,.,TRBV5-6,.,TGTGCCAGCAGCTCCGGGACGCGAGCTAACTATGGCTACACCTTC,CASSSGTRANYGYTF
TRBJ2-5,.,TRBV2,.,TGTGCCAGCATCCCCACAAACGCGGAGGCCCAGTACTTC,CASIPTNAEAQYF
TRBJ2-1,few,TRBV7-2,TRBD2,TGTGCCAGCAGCTTAAATGGCGGGGGGGAGGGGAATGAGCAGTTCTTC,CASSLNGGGEGNEQFF
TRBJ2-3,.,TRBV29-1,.,TGCAGCGTTGAAGATCCGGGGACCACAGATACGCAGTATTTT,CSVEDPGTTDTQYF
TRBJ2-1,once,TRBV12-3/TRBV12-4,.,TGTGCCAGCAGTTTAGGTGCCCAGGGGTCCAATGAGCAGTTCTTC,CASSLGAQGSNEQFF
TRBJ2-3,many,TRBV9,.,TGTGCCAGCAGCCCCCCTCAGGGTACCCCAGATACGCAGTATTTT,CASSPPQGTPDTQYF
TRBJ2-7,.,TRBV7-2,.,TGTGCCAGCAGCTTAGCTTCCAGGTTCTCCTACGAGCAGTACTTC,CASSLASRFSYEQYF
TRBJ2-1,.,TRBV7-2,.,TGTGCCAGCAGCGCAGCCGGGACCACATCATACAATGAGCAGTTCTTC,CASSAAGTTSYNEQFF
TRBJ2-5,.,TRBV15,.,TGTGCCACCAGCAGACAGATCGGAGAACTTCAAGAGACCCAGTACTTC,CATSRQIGELQETQYF